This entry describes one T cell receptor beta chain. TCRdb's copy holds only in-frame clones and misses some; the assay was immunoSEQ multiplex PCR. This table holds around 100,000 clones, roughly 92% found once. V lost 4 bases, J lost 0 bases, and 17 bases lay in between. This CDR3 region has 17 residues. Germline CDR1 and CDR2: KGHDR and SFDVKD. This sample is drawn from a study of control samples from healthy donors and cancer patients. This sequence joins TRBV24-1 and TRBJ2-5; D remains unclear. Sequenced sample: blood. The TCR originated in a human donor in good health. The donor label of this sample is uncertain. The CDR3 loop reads CATSEGAGYKDQETQYF. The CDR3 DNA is TGTGCCACCAGTGAAGGCGCCGGGTATAAGGACCAAGAGACCCAGTACTTC.